One sample yielded the 30 T cell receptor beta chains listed below, sequenced in a study of cytomegalovirus exposure and HLA in healthy donors. PCR primers comprised 60 Vbeta and 13 Jbeta primers. Method: immunoSEQ multiplex PCR; TCRdb's copy keeps in-frame clones and lacks some. The ten top clones account for about 13%, within a sample of about 77,000 clones. Material for sequencing was PBMCs. These receptors originate from a man aged 50 to 60 in good health and CMV-seropositive.

V and J are TRBV28 and TRBJ2-7; 10 bases align to TRBD2. In germline, CDR1 is MDHEN, CDR2 SYDVKM. The V segment lost 4 bases and the J segment 3 bases; nucleotides outside the gene matches: 6. The CDR3 consists of 15 residues. The CDR3 sequence is CASSSGLADYYEQYF. The CDR3 bases are TGTGCCAGCAGTTCAGGACTAGCGGACTACTACGAGCAGTACTTC.

This sequence joins TRBV10-3 and TRBJ2-2; 7 bases line up with TRBD1. The CDR3 has 16 residues. The germline V gene has CDR1 ENHRY and CDR2 SYGVKD. V lost 0 bases to trimming and J lost 2 bases; unmatched junction nucleotides: 3. The CDR3: CAISESWTGNTGELFF. As DNA, the CDR3 is TGTGCCATCAGTGAGTCCTGGACAGGAAACACCGGGGAGCTGTTTTTT.

This chain uses TRBV18 with TRBJ1-6; 9 bases fit TRBD1. Germline V lookup: CDR1 KGHSH, CDR2 LQKENI. V trimming: 5 bases; J trimming: 10 bases; junction bases outside the gene matches: 6. CDR3 length: 14 amino acids. CDR3: CASSRDREGSPLHF. The CDR3, as DNA: TGTGCCAGCTCAAGGGACAGGGAAGGATCACCCCTCCACTTT.

The V and J genes are TRBV19 and TRBJ2-6, with D unresolved. CDR3 size: 15 residues. Looked up from germline, CDR1 is LNHDA and CDR2 is SQIVND (reference sequence). V lost 6 bases, J lost 2 bases, and 11 bases lay in between. This CDR3 is CASRHTVAGANVLTF. For the CDR3, the DNA is TGTGCCAGTAGACATACAGTAGCTGGGGCCAACGTCCTGACTTTC.

The J gene is TRBJ2-2, the V gene TRBV27; TRBD1 agrees at 11 bases. The germline CDR1 and CDR2 sequences are MNHEY and SMNVEV (reference sequence). This CDR3 comprises 17 residues. After removal of 4 bases from V and 3 bases from J, the junction contained 7 bases not matched to a gene. CDR3 in amino acids: CASSSSLGQGDTGELFF. The CDR3 DNA reads TGTGCCAGCAGTTCAAGCCTGGGACAGGGGGACACCGGGGAGCTGTTTTTT.

V is TRBV19 and J is TRBJ2-4; D unclear. This CDR3 has 16 amino acids. Germline CDR1 LNHDA, CDR2 SQIVND (reference sequence). V lost 6 bases and J lost 0, with 15 bases in between. Written as DNA, the CDR3 is TGTGCCAGTAGCCCATATTCGAGTGGAGCCAAAAACATTCAGTACTTC. Its translation is CASSPYSSGAKNIQYF.

The chain is built from TRBV29-1 and TRBJ1-2; 10 nucleotides agree with TRBD1. After removal of 4 bases from V and 7 bases from J, the junction contained 3 bases not matched to a gene. Germline V gene sequence: CDR1 SQVTM, CDR2 ANQGSEA. This CDR3 contains 12 residues. The CDR3 protein is CSVGQGAAGYTF. CDR3 DNA sequence: TGCAGCGTTGGACAGGGGGCGGCTGGCTACACCTTC.

This chain uses TRBV7-9 with TRBJ2-7; a possible D gene is TRBD1 (6 bases). With 5 bases removed from V and 1 base from J, the gap between germline ends came to 12 bases. The CDR3 covers 14 residues. CDR1 SEHNR and CDR2 FQNEAQ come from the germline V gene (reference sequence). CDR3 sequence: CASSLRGGSYEQYV. The CDR3 DNA reads TGTGCCAGCAGCCTCAGGGGCGGGTCCTACGAGCAGTACGTC.

The chain joins TRBV7-2 to TRBJ1-5; 7 bases map to TRBD1. Germline-derived CDR1 and CDR2 are SGHTA and FQGNSA. There are 16 residues in the CDR3. The ends lost 4 bases at V and 1 base at J; junction bases unmatched: 7. The CDR3 reads CASSSRQGGSNQPQHF. The CDR3 DNA reads as TGTGCCAGCAGCTCGCGACAGGGAGGAAGCAATCAGCCCCAGCATTTT.

The chain uses TRBV27 and TRBJ1-2, with 10 bases identical to TRBD1. The V segment lost 6 bases and the J segment 2 bases; nucleotides outside the gene matches: 6. In germline, CDR1 is MNHEY, CDR2 SMNVEV (reference sequence). This CDR3 region has 15 residues. CDR3 in DNA: TGTGCCAGCAGGATAAGGGGACAGGGGAACTATGGCTACACCTTC. It yields the protein CASRIRGQGNYGYTF.

The chain recombines TRBV10-3 with TRBJ1-1; 7 nucleotides agree with TRBD1. J gave up 5 bases and V 10 bases, and 1 base lay outside the gene matches. Germline values: CDR1 ENHRY, CDR2 SYGVKD. The CDR3 is 10 amino acids. CDR3 region: CATGGTEAFF. The CDR3 DNA follows: TGTGCCACAGGGGGGACTGAAGCTTTCTTT.

The rearrangement links TRBV2 to TRBJ2-7, with TRBD2 as a possible D gene (5 bases). The CDR3 spans 14 residues. CDR1 is SNHLY, CDR2 FYNNEI, per germline. The ends were cut back, 5 bases at V and 4 bases at J, with 15 bases in the middle. The CDR3: CASSNDRTLYEQYF. The CDR3 region has the DNA TGTGCCAGCAGTAACGACCGGACTCTTTACGAGCAGTACTTC.

To note about this clone: In the same sample, other DNA sequences code for this CDR3. The chain is built from TRBV11-2 and TRBJ2-5, with 7 bases matching TRBD2. Germline V lookup: CDR1 SGHAT, CDR2 FQNNGV. The CDR3 has 15 amino acids. V was clipped by 5 bases and J by 0 bases; unmatched bases: 6. CDR3 sequence reads: CASSRLLANQETQYF. DNA for the CDR3: TGTGCCAGCAGCCGCCTACTAGCGAACCAAGAGACCCAGTACTTC.

The CDR3 loop reads CASSLRGSYGYTF. The CDR3 nucleotides read TGTGCCAGCAGCCTCCGGGGGAGCTATGGCTACACCTTC. V and J are TRBV9 and TRBJ1-2; D perhaps matches TRBD1 (5 bases). The CDR3 runs 13 residues. V lost 4 bases and J 4 bases, leaving 11 bases between the germline ends. Germline V gene lookup returns CDR1 SGDLS and CDR2 YYNGEE.

The V and J genes are TRBV27 and TRBJ2-7; D remains ambiguous. Germline loops: CDR1 MNHEY, CDR2 SMNVEV (reference sequence). Deletions cut 0 bases from V and 4 bases from J, with 10 bases between. This CDR3 comprises 14 residues. The CDR3 here is CASSLSIVSYEQYF. The CDR3 region has the DNA TGTGCCAGCAGTTTATCGATAGTTAGTTACGAGCAGTACTTC.

The genes are TRBV9 and TRBJ2-5, with a weak D call TRBD1 (6 bases). The germline V and J ends were trimmed by 1 base and 6 bases, with 10 bases remaining between them. This CDR3 is 13 amino acids long. Looked up from germline, CDR1 is SGDLS and CDR2 is YYNGEE. In DNA, the CDR3 is TGTGCCAGCAGCGTACAGGGGATTCAGACCCAGTACTTC. This translates into CASSVQGIQTQYF.

The chain combines TRBV19 with TRBJ2-2; D is possibly TRBD2 (7 bases). Germline values: CDR1 LNHDA, CDR2 SQIVND (reference sequence). V shed 5 bases and J shed 3 bases, with 10 bases lying between them. CDR3 length: 14 amino acids. CDR3 DNA sequence: TGTGCCAGTAGTCGGGGGGCGGACACCGGGGAGCTGTTTTTT. Translating gives CASSRGADTGELFF.

This chain joins TRBV7-3 and TRBJ2-3, with D possibly matching TRBD1 (5 bases). Deletions cut 3 bases from V and 2 bases from J, with 12 bases between. Germline CDR1 reads SGHTA; CDR2 reads FQGTGA. This CDR3 spans 15 amino acids. In DNA, the CDR3 is TGTGCCAGCAGCTTTTCACCCAGGGCCACAGATACGCAGTATTTT. This encodes CASSFSPRATDTQYF.

The chain combines TRBV4-1 with TRBJ1-2; D call uncertain. The CDR3 is made up of 15 amino acids. The V end lost 1 base, the J end lost 4 bases, and 13 bases lay between the germline ends. The germline gives CDR1 MGHRA, CDR2 YSYEKL. The CDR3 sequence: CASSQGAAVGYGYTF. CDR3 DNA sequence: TGCGCCAGCAGCCAAGGAGCAGCGGTGGGCTATGGCTACACCTTC.

The genes are TRBV6-5 and TRBJ2-7; no clear D. The CDR3 totals 15 residues. V gave up 4 bases and J gave up 5 bases, with 18 bases separating them. Germline assignment: CDR1 MNHEY and CDR2 SVGAGI. The CDR3 is CASSSALRGRDEQYF. Written as DNA, the CDR3 is TGTGCCAGCAGTTCGGCCCTCAGAGGTCGGGACGAGCAGTACTTC.

On this clone: Mismatch with germline at one junction end may stem from a read error. The same CDR3 can be traced to other DNA sequences in this sample. This sequence joins TRBV5-1 and TRBJ1-1, with 8 bases matching TRBD1. The germline V gene encodes CDR1 SGHRS and CDR2 YFSETQ. The CDR3 runs to 14 residues. The CDR3 DNA sequence: TGCGCCAGCAGCTGGGGGACAGGACTAACTGAAGCCTTCTTT. It is translated as CASSWGTGLTEAFF.

This chain uses TRBV4-1 with TRBJ2-1; D possibly corresponds to TRBD1 (6 bases). The CDR3 consists of 16 residues. In germline, CDR1 is MGHRA, CDR2 YSYEKL. V shed 0 bases and J shed 8 bases, with 17 bases lying between them. CDR3 bases: TGCGCCAGCAGCCAAGATGGAACTAGAGGGGGTGATGAGCAGTTCTTC. It translates to CASSQDGTRGGDEQFF.

The V gene is TRBV4-1, the J gene TRBJ2-7; D is undetermined. The germline V gene encodes CDR1 MGHRA and CDR2 YSYEKL. The CDR3 sequence is 16 residues long. V was shortened by 0 bases and J by 0 bases, with 12 bases between the two germline ends. CDR3 sequence: CASSQEWRPSSYEQYF. For the CDR3, the DNA is TGCGCCAGCAGCCAAGAGTGGCGGCCAAGCTCCTACGAGCAGTACTTC.

This sequence joins TRBV5-1 and TRBJ1-1; TRBD1 matches 9 bases. In germline, CDR1 is SGHRS, CDR2 YFSETQ. The CDR3 loop spans 14 amino acids. Trimming removed 4 bases from V and 5 bases from J; junction bases left unmatched: 6. For the CDR3, the DNA is TGCGCCAGCAGCATGGGACAGGGTGGTACTGAAGCTTTCTTT. Translated: CASSMGQGGTEAFF.

The chain has TRBV7-9 and TRBJ2-3, with 7 bases fitting TRBD2. This CDR3 contains 15 residues. The germline gives CDR1 SEHNR, CDR2 FQNEAQ (reference sequence). The V gene end was trimmed by 5 bases and the J gene end by 3 bases; junction bases not matched to a gene: 8. As DNA, the CDR3 is TGTGCCAGCAGCGCTGATGGGACTACGACAGATACGCAGTATTTT. Translating gives CASSADGTTTDTQYF.

The chain couples TRBV29-1 to TRBJ2-6, with 7 bases aligning to TRBD1. V was pared by 6 bases and J by 1 base, with 6 bases of the junction left unmatched. The CDR3 spans 15 residues. Germline V gene lookup returns CDR1 SQVTM and CDR2 ANQGSEA. In DNA form, the CDR3 reads TGCAGCGTGGGGGACAGAAGGTCTGGGGCCAACGTCCTGACTTTC. Its protein product is CSVGDRRSGANVLTF.

The chain recombines TRBV9 with TRBJ2-6, with 8 bases fitting TRBD2. With 4 bases clipped from V and 0 bases from J, the junction kept 15 bases outside the gene matches. The CDR3 contains 20 residues. CDR1 is SGDLS and CDR2 is YYNGEE in the germline V gene. CDR3 DNA: TGTGCCAGCAGCCTGTATCCCGGGGGGGACAAACACTCTGGGGCCAACGTCCTGACTTTC. This encodes CASSLYPGGDKHSGANVLTF.

The chain couples TRBV28 to TRBJ2-3; 10 positions agree with TRBD2. Germline V gene sequence: CDR1 MDHEN, CDR2 SYDVKM. CDR3 size: 17 residues. Losses at the gene ends were 6 bases for V and 4 bases for J; bases not matched to a gene: 13. The CDR3 sequence: CASSSPGLAEAPDTQYF. For the CDR3, the DNA is TGTGCCAGCAGCTCCCCCGGACTAGCGGAGGCCCCAGATACGCAGTATTTT.

Concerning this clone itself: The same CDR3 is also encoded by other DNA sequences in this sample. The chain joins TRBV27 to TRBJ1-1, with D unclear. Trimming removed 7 bases at V and 4 bases at J, with 16 bases between. Germline loops: CDR1 MNHEY, CDR2 SMNVEV (reference sequence). The CDR3 is 14 amino acids. CDR3: CASNRHSTLTEAFF. The CDR3 nucleotides are TGTGCCAGCAACCGTCATAGTACGCTCACTGAAGCTTTCTTT.

This rearrangement joins TRBV6-4 to TRBJ2-3; 14 bases are a match to TRBD2. CDR1 is MRHNA, CDR2 SNTAGT, per germline. With V trimmed by 3 bases and J by 4 bases, 0 bases remained unmatched. This CDR3 contains 15 residues. The CDR3 region has the DNA TGTGCCAGCAGTGAGACTAGCGGGGGGGCAGATACGCAGTATTTT. Residues: CASSETSGGADTQYF.